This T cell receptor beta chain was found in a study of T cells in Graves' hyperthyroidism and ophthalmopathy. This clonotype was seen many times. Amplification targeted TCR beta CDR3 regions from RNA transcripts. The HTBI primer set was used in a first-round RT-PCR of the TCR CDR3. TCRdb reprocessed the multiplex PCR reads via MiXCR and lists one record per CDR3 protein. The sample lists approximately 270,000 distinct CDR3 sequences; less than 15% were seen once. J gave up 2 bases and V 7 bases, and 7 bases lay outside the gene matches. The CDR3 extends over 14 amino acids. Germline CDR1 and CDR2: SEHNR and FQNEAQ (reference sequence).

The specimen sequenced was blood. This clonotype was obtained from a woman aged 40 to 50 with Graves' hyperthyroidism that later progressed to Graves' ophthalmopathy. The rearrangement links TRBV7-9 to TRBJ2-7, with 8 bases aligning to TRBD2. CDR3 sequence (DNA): TGTGCCAGCACCCCTACTAGCGGAACCTACGAGCAGTACTTC. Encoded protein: CASTPTSGTYEQYF.